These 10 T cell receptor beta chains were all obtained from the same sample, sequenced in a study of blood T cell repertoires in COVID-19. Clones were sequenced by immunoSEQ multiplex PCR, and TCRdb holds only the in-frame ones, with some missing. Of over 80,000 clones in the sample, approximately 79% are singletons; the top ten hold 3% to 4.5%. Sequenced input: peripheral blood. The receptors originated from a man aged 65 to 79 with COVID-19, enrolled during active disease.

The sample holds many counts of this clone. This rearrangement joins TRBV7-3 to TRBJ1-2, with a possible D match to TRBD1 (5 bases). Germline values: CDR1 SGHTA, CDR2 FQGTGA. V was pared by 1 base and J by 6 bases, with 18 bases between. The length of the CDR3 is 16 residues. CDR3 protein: CASSLIPIVGGDGYTF. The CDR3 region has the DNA TGTGCCAGCAGCTTAATCCCCATAGTCGGGGGAGATGGCTACACCTTC.

The CDR3 spells CASSPPSREWNNEQFF. As DNA, the CDR3 is TGTGCCAGCAGCCCCCCCTCGAGGGAGTGGAACAATGAGCAGTTCTTC. The chain has TRBV14 and TRBJ2-1; weak D call: TRBD2 (5 bases). CDR1 is SGHDN, CDR2 FVKESK, per germline. The V end lost 4 bases, the J end lost 5 bases, and 18 bases lay between the germline ends. The CDR3 loop spans 16 amino acids.

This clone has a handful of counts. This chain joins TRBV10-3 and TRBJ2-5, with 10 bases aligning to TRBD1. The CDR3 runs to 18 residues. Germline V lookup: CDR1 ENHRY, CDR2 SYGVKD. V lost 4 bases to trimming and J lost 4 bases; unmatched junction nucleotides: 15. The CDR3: CAISGSTTGGASGETQYF. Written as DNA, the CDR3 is TGTGCCATCAGTGGATCTACGACAGGGGGCGCATCAGGAGAGACCCAGTACTTC.

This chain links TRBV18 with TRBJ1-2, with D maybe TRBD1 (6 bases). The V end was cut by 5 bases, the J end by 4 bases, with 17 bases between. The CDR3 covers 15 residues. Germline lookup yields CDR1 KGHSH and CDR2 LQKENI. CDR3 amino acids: CASSRIQGEGYGYTF. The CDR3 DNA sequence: TGTGCCAGCTCAAGGATACAGGGTGAGGGCTATGGCTACACCTTC.

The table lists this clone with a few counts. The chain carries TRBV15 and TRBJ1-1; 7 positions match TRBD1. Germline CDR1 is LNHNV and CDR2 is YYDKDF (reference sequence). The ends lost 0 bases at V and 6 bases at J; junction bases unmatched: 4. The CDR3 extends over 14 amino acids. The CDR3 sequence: CATSREQGPAEAFF. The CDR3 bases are TGTGCCACCAGCAGAGAACAGGGGCCCGCTGAAGCTTTCTTT.

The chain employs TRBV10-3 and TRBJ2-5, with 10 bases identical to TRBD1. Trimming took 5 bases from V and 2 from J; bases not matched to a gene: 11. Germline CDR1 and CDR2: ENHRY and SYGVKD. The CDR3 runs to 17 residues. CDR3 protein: CAISTTPGTGDQETQYF. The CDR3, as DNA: TGTGCCATCAGTACAACCCCAGGGACAGGGGATCAAGAGACCCAGTACTTC.

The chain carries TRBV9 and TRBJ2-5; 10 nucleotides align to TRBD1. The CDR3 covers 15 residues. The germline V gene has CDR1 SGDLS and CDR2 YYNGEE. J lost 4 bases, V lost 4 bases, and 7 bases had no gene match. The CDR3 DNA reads TGTGCCAGCAGCCCTGGGACAGGGGTAGGAGAGACCCAGTACTTC. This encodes CASSPGTGVGETQYF.

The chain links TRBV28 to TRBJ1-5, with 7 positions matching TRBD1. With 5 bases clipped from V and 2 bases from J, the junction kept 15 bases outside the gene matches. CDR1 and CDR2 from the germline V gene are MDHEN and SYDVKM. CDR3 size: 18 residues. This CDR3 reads CASSPYRQGPLGNQPQHF. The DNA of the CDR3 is TGTGCCAGCAGTCCATACAGACAGGGTCCGCTGGGCAATCAGCCCCAGCATTTT.

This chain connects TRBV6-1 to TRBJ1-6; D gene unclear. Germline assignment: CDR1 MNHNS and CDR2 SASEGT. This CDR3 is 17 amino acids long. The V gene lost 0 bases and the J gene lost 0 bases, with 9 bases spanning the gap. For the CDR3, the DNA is TGTGCCAGCAGTGAAGCGCTCGGGGACTCCTATAATTCACCCCTCCACTTT. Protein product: CASSEALGDSYNSPLHF.

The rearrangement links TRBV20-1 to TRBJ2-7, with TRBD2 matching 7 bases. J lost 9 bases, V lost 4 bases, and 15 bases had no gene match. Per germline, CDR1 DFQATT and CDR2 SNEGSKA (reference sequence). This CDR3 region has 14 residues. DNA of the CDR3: TGCAGTGCTATTGATTCGGGAGGCGGGAAGGGGCAGTACTTC. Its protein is CSAIDSGGGKGQYF.